This T cell receptor beta chain was sequenced for a study of blood T cell repertoires in COVID-19. Study-level information: Some COVID-19 samples were acute and others convalescent; all came from the United States, Italy and Spain.

Germline V gene sequence: CDR1 SGHTA, CDR2 FQGTGA. CDR3 length: 13 amino acids. Between the trimmed V and J ends, which lost 3 bases and 6 bases, there was a span of 12 bases. Membership in each cohort depended on participant-reported clinical history. Per the authors' pipeline: Amplification from reference gene primers served as the basis for estimated nucleated cell counts. Here immunoSEQ multiplex PCR was the method, and the copy in TCRdb shows in-frame clones only, minus some. The DNA gave D and trimming, while V, J and clone size come from that table. The data show around 280,000 clones, with nearly 90% seen just once and 1.7% held by the top ten.

This chain uses TRBV7-3 with TRBJ2-7, with a tentative D call TRBD1 (5 bases). The sequence was collected from a woman between 18 and 29 years old with acute COVID-19. The sample comprised PBMCs or T cells enriched from blood (not recorded which). The CDR3 nucleotides are TGTGCCAGCAGCTTGGGGCCAGCTCGCGAGCAGTACTTC. Translation gives CASSLGPAREQYF. Drawing the rest from reference TRBV7-3 and TRBJ2-7, the complete variable domain is GAGVSQTPSNKVTEKGKYVELRCDPISGHTALYWYRQSLGQGPEFLIYFQGTGAADDSGLPNDRFFAVRPEGSVSTLKIQRTERGDSAVYLCASSLGPAREQYFGPGTRLTVT.